The source of this T cell receptor beta chain is a study of CD8 T cells in ankylosing spondylitis. Findings and caveats of the study: Characteristic, it appeared, of ankylosing spondylitis blood was a TCR beta motif of seven or eight highly homologous variants.

For this clonotype: Its specificity is not known.

MiXCR, run by TCRdb on the 5' RACE reads, gives a single entry per CDR3 protein. The sample comprises hundreds of thousands of distinct CDR3 sequences, roughly 10% of which are singletons, and just over 0.5% rests with the top ten. Sequenced material: blood, either unsorted or a sorted T cell fraction (not recorded which). The TCR originated in a male donor with ankylosing spondylitis.

Written as DNA, the CDR3 is TGCGCCAGCAGCCCGGCCCCATTCTACAATGAGCAGTTCTTC. It specifies CASSPAPFYNEQFF. V usage is TRBV5-1 and J usage is TRBJ2-1; D is unclear. This CDR3 comprises 14 residues. V dropped 4 bases and J dropped 3 bases, with 11 bases sitting between them. The germline V gene encodes CDR1 SGHRS and CDR2 YFSETQ.